These 28 T cell receptor beta chains share one sample of origin, sequenced in a study of identifying expanded T cells in peripheral blood. The data were produced by immunoSEQ multiplex PCR, yet TCRdb's version contains in-frame clones alone and is incomplete. The sample has about 74,000 clones, around four fifths seen once. The source material was blood. The receptors stem from a person aged 18 to 75 in good health.

The rearrangement uses TRBV28 and TRBJ2-1, with 10 nucleotides matching TRBD2. The CDR3 spans 17 residues. Germline CDR1 MDHEN, CDR2 SYDVKM. V dropped 6 bases and J dropped 6; count of bases not matched to a gene: 14. The CDR3 nucleotides read TGTGCCAGCAGGTTACGGTCTCGGACTAGCGGAAGCAATGAGCAGTTCTTC. It yields the protein CASRLRSRTSGSNEQFF.

V is TRBV6-6 and J is TRBJ1-5; D might be TRBD1 (5 bases). The CDR3 length is 16 residues. V was pared by 5 bases and J by 0 bases, with 14 bases between. CDR1 and CDR2 (germline): MNHNY, SVGAGI (reference sequence). In DNA form, the CDR3 reads TGTGCCAGCAGTAATACAGGAACGTATAGCAATCAGCCCCAGCATTTT. Its protein product is CASSNTGTYSNQPQHF.

The DNA of the CDR3 is TGTGCCAGCAGCGTAGCCCCTAGCGGCCTCACCGGGGAGCTGTTTTTT. As protein: CASSVAPSGLTGELFF. V usage is TRBV9 and J usage is TRBJ2-2; 7 positions agree with TRBD2. The V segment lost 0 bases and the J segment 4 bases; nucleotides outside the gene matches: 6. Germline-derived CDR1 and CDR2 are SGDLS and YYNGEE. CDR3 length: 16 residues. Drawing the rest from reference TRBV9 and TRBJ2-2, the complete variable domain is DSGVTQTPKHLITATGQRVTLRCSPRSGDLSVYWYQQSLDQGLQFLIQYYNGEERAKGNILERFSAQQFPDLHSELNLSSLELGDSALYFCASSVAPSGLTGELFFGEGSRLTVL.

The chain links TRBV5-4 to TRBJ2-1; 10 bases fit TRBD1. The V segment lost 4 bases and the J segment 5 bases; nucleotides outside the gene matches: 6. Per germline, CDR1 SGHNT and CDR2 YYREEE (reference sequence). The CDR3 has 15 residues. As DNA, the CDR3 is TGTGCCAGCAGCCGGGACAGGGGCCCCCACAATGAGCAGTTCTTC. Translating gives CASSRDRGPHNEQFF.

The J gene is TRBJ1-5, the V gene TRBV7-6; D not resolved. The germline V and J ends were trimmed by 1 base and 6 bases, with 7 bases remaining between them. CDR3 size: 13 residues. The germline gives CDR1 SGHVS, CDR2 FNYEAQ. CDR3 residues: CASSLGSGQPQHF. The CDR3 DNA sequence: TGTGCCAGCAGCTTAGGGAGTGGTCAGCCCCAGCATTTT.

This chain links TRBV4-3 with TRBJ2-1; D remains ambiguous. The CDR3 has 14 residues. Germline CDR1 and CDR2: LGHNA and YSLEER. With 5 bases removed from V and 8 bases from J, the gap between germline ends came to 16 bases. CDR3 DNA sequence: TGCGCCAGCAGCATAACGAGGAGTCGGCATGAGCAGTTCTTC. It encodes CASSITRSRHEQFF.

This clone was recorded once. The J gene is TRBJ2-5, the V gene TRBV7-9; 12 bases are shared with TRBD2. The ends lost 1 base at V and 4 bases at J; junction bases unmatched: 4. This CDR3 is 16 amino acids long. Germline V gene data show CDR1 as SEHNR and CDR2 as FQNEAQ (reference sequence). This chain's CDR3 is CASSLGLAGVGETQYF. The CDR3 coding sequence is TGTGCCAGCAGCTTAGGACTAGCGGGAGTAGGAGAGACCCAGTACTTC.

This sequence joins TRBV5-1 and TRBJ2-7, with a tentative D call TRBD1 (6 bases). Per germline, CDR1 SGHRS and CDR2 YFSETQ. V shed 0 bases and J shed 3 bases, with 13 bases lying between them. The CDR3 is made up of 15 amino acids. The CDR3 DNA reads as TGCGCCAGCAGCTTGGGGACAGAATCTTACTACGAGCAGTACTTC. It codes for CASSLGTESYYEQYF.

This clone appeared a single time. The chain uses TRBV5-1 and TRBJ1-1; 9 bases agree with TRBD1. Germline V CDR1 and CDR2: SGHRS, YFSETQ. Losses at the gene ends were 3 bases for V and 1 base for J; bases not matched to a gene: 10. There are 17 residues in the CDR3. The CDR3 loop reads CASSSSGTGLGNTEAFF. Written as DNA, the CDR3 is TGCGCCAGCAGCTCCTCCGGGACAGGGCTGGGGAACACTGAAGCTTTCTTT.

Details on this clone: Other nucleotide sequences from this sample produce the same CDR3. The chain employs TRBV6-5 and TRBJ2-7; 9 bases line up with TRBD2. CDR1 is MNHEY, CDR2 SVGAGI, per germline. CDR3 length: 15 residues. V shed 6 bases, J shed 3 bases, and the junction held 9 bases outside the gene matches. The CDR3 nucleotides read TGTGCCAGCAGCCCCGATAGCGGGAGAGGCTACGAGCAGTACTTC. It is translated as CASSPDSGRGYEQYF.

The rearrangement uses TRBV25-1 and TRBJ2-5; TRBD2 matches at 11 bases. Looked up from germline, CDR1 is MGHDK and CDR2 is SYGVNS. The V and J ends lost 6 bases and 5 bases, in that order; junction bases with no gene match: 11. The CDR3 length is 16 residues. The CDR3 DNA is TGTGCCAGCAGCTCCCCGAGGACTAGCGGGTGGGAGACCCAGTACTTC. This sequence encodes CASSSPRTSGWETQYF.

This clone has more than one count but fewer than ten. The gene calls are TRBV11-1 and TRBJ2-7; TRBD2 agrees at 10 bases. The V gene end was trimmed by 3 bases and the J gene end by 5 bases; junction bases not matched to a gene: 7. Germline V CDR1 and CDR2: SGHAT, FQDESV (reference sequence). This CDR3 region has 15 residues. The DNA for the CDR3 is TGTGCCAGCAGCTTCAACCCTAGCGGGAGAGACGAGCAGTACTTC. Translating it yields CASSFNPSGRDEQYF.

The chain uses TRBV19 and TRBJ1-1; D remains ambiguous. The CDR3 totals 15 residues. Trimming shortened V by 0 bases and J by 0 bases, and 8 bases separated the two germline ends. CDR1 is LNHDA and CDR2 is SQIVND in the germline V gene (reference sequence). In DNA, the CDR3 is TGTGCCAGTAGTATAGAGACCTTGATGAACACTGAAGCTTTCTTT. Amino acids: CASSIETLMNTEAFF.

This chain connects TRBV6-5 to TRBJ2-1, with 9 bases identical to TRBD2. The CDR3 has 15 amino acids. Trimming removed 5 bases from V and 9 bases from J; junction bases left unmatched: 11. Germline V gene data show CDR1 as MNHEY and CDR2 as SVGAGI. CDR3 protein: CASSASGTSIGEQFF. CDR3 DNA sequence: TGTGCCAGCAGTGCCTCCGGGACTAGCATCGGTGAGCAGTTCTTC.

The rearrangement uses TRBV28 and TRBJ1-3; D is uncertain. Germline-derived CDR1 and CDR2 are MDHEN and SYDVKM. The CDR3 loop spans 13 amino acids. Trimming pared 7 bases from V and 4 bases from J, leaving 11 bases between. The CDR3 is CASTPPRGNTIYF. The CDR3 coding sequence is TGTGCCAGCACCCCCCCCAGGGGAAACACCATATATTTT. Full variable domain (rest looked up from reference TRBV28 and TRBJ1-3): DVKVTQSSRYLVKRTGEKVFLECVQDMDHENMFWYRQDPGLGLRLIYFSYDVKMKEKGDIPEGYSVSREKKERFSLILESASTNQTSMYLCASTPPRGNTIYFGEGSWLTVV.

This sequence joins TRBV5-8 and TRBJ2-1; 10 bases align to TRBD1. The CDR3 extends over 19 amino acids. V dropped 1 base and J dropped 3; count of bases not matched to a gene: 13. Germline CDR1 and CDR2: SGHTS and YDEGEE. The CDR3 here is CASSLLWTGGTPYYNEQFF. CDR3 DNA sequence: TGTGCCAGCAGCTTGTTGTGGACAGGGGGGACGCCCTACTACAATGAGCAGTTCTTC.

J is TRBJ1-5 and V is TRBV4-3; D remains unclear. Trimming left V 0 bases short and J 2 bases short, with 5 bases between. CDR1 LGHNA and CDR2 YSLEER come from the germline V gene. This CDR3 spans 14 amino acids. The CDR3 loop is CASSQDYGNQPQHF. The CDR3 DNA is TGCGCCAGCAGCCAAGATTACGGCAATCAGCCCCAGCATTTT.

This sequence joins TRBV7-2 and TRBJ1-4; D call uncertain. The CDR3 consists of 16 residues. Germline CDR1 reads SGHTA; CDR2 reads FQGNSA. The V end lost 3 bases, the J end lost 2 bases, and 13 bases lay between the germline ends. The CDR3 here is CASSLPRFYTNEKLFF. CDR3 in DNA: TGTGCCAGCAGCTTGCCCCGCTTCTATACTAATGAAAAACTGTTTTTT.

This clone has a handful of counts. The chain combines TRBV2 with TRBJ1-2; D not certain. Trimming shortened V by 7 bases and J by 7 bases, and 10 bases separated the two germline ends. CDR3 size: 11 residues. Per germline, CDR1 SNHLY and CDR2 FYNNEI. This CDR3 reads CASTGTAGYTF. CDR3 coding DNA: TGTGCCAGCACGGGTACGGCTGGCTACACCTTC. Supplemented by reference TRBV2 and TRBJ1-2, the full variable domain reads EPEVTQTPSHQVTQMGQEVILRCVPISNHLYFYWYRQILGQKVEFLVSFYNNEISEKSEIFDDQFSVERPDGSNFTLKIRSTKLEDSAMYFCASTGTAGYTFGSGTRLTVV.

The gene calls are TRBV5-1 and TRBJ2-7; D is unclear. This CDR3 region has 14 residues. V shed 0 bases and J shed 3 bases, with 10 bases lying between them. Germline CDR1 reads SGHRS; CDR2 reads YFSETQ. The CDR3 bases are TGCGCCAGCAGCTTGGTCGCGTCTAACTACGAGCAGTACTTC. Translated, it gives CASSLVASNYEQYF.

This chain links TRBV19 with TRBJ2-1, with a possible D match to TRBD1 (5 bases). CDR1 is LNHDA and CDR2 is SQIVND in the germline V gene (reference sequence). The CDR3 contains 17 residues. Trimming cost V 4 bases and J 4 bases, with 20 bases left between them. The CDR3 DNA sequence: TGTGCCAGTAGTACCTGGACACCTCTTAGGGGTTACAATGAGCAGTTCTTC. As protein: CASSTWTPLRGYNEQFF.

The V and J genes are TRBV18 and TRBJ2-7; D is unresolved. Trimming stripped 5 bases from V and 6 bases from J, with 14 bases between. The germline gives CDR1 KGHSH, CDR2 LQKENI. The CDR3 consists of 13 residues. This CDR3 is CASSSDTLVEQYF. The CDR3 DNA sequence: TGTGCCAGCTCATCTGACACGTTAGTCGAGCAGTACTTC. Full variable domain (remainder filled in from reference TRBV18 and TRBJ2-7): NAGVMQNPRHLVRRRGQEARLRCSPMKGHSHVYWYRQLPEEGLKFMVYLQKENIIDESGMPKERFSAEFPKEGPSILRIQQVVRGDSAAYFCASSSDTLVEQYFGPGTRLTVT.

This chain links TRBV7-2 with TRBJ2-1; D unclear. The V and J ends lost 1 base and 0 bases respectively, with 13 bases between them. Germline V lookup: CDR1 SGHTA, CDR2 FQGNSA. The CDR3 is 17 amino acids. CDR3 residues: CASSLGAPYSSYNEQFF. The CDR3 bases are TGTGCCAGCAGCTTAGGCGCCCCTTACAGCTCCTACAATGAGCAGTTCTTC. The full variable domain, its missing parts supplied by reference TRBV7-2 and TRBJ2-1, is GAGVSQSPSNKVTEKGKDVELRCDPISGHTALYWYRQSLGQGLEFLIYFQGNSAPDKSGLPSDRFSAERTGGSVSTLTIQRTQQEDSAVYLCASSLGAPYSSYNEQFFGPGTRLTVL.

This clone was found once. The J gene is TRBJ2-5, the V gene TRBV7-3; 7 nucleotides align to TRBD2. The CDR3 is 16 amino acids. V lost 4 bases to trimming and J lost 4 bases; unmatched junction nucleotides: 12. CDR1 is SGHTA and CDR2 is FQGTGA in the germline V gene. CDR3 region: CASSSGTMGPRETQYF. The CDR3 DNA sequence: TGTGCCAGCAGCTCCGGGACTATGGGACCCCGAGAGACCCAGTACTTC.

This chain uses TRBV28 with TRBJ2-1; 7 nucleotides match TRBD2. V was clipped by 6 bases and J by 8 bases; unmatched bases: 10. From germline, CDR1 is MDHEN and CDR2 SYDVKM. The CDR3 loop spans 14 amino acids. This CDR3 is CASSPWGGYDEQFF. The CDR3 coding sequence is TGTGCCAGCAGCCCTTGGGGGGGATACGATGAGCAGTTCTTC.

The chain links TRBV19 to TRBJ2-3; D is perhaps TRBD1 (5 bases). This CDR3 region has 17 residues. Germline CDR1 is LNHDA and CDR2 is SQIVND (reference sequence). V was pared by 3 bases and J by 0 bases, with 16 bases between. CDR3 sequence: CASSIVGVGSSTDTQYF. The CDR3 bases are TGTGCCAGTAGTATTGTAGGGGTCGGATCTAGCACAGATACGCAGTATTTT.

CDR3 region: CAWSSSGNTIYF. The DNA for the CDR3 is TGTGCCTGGAGTTCCTCTGGAAACACCATATATTTT. The rearrangement links TRBV30 to TRBJ1-3; no reliable D call. This CDR3 is 12 amino acids long. V lost 2 bases, J lost 0 bases, and 2 bases lay in between. In germline, CDR1 is GTSNPN, CDR2 SVGIG (reference sequence).

The chain joins TRBV19 to TRBJ1-5, with D perhaps TRBD1 (6 bases). Germline V CDR1 and CDR2: LNHDA, SQIVND (reference sequence). This CDR3 has 16 residues. V was trimmed by 5 bases and J by 1 base, leaving 15 bases between them. CDR3 in DNA: TGTGCCAGTAGTGTTACCGGAGGACAGAGCAATCAGCCCCAGCATTTT. Its protein product is CASSVTGGQSNQPQHF. Supplemented by reference TRBV19 and TRBJ1-5, the full variable domain reads DGGITQSPKYLFRKEGQNVTLSCEQNLNHDAMYWYRQDPGQGLRLIYYSQIVNDFQKGDIAEGYSVSREKKESFPLTVTSAQKNPTAFYLCASSVTGGQSNQPQHFGDGTRLSIL.